The sample holds one count of the clone carrying this TCR beta chain. This sample is drawn from a study of blood T cell repertoires in COVID-19. Study-wide background: Samples came from the United States, Italy and Spain, spanning acute and convalescent COVID-19.

Trimming took 2 bases from V and 0 from J, leaving 14 bases between them. This CDR3 has 17 amino acids. The germline CDR1 and CDR2 sequences are MNHEY and SVGEGT. TCRdb keeps only in-frame clones here, not all; method: immunoSEQ multiplex PCR. The sample holds 200,000 to 250,000 clones, 70% to 90% seen once. Sequencing was performed on PBMCs or T cells enriched from blood (not recorded which). The clonotype originates from a woman aged 45-60 years with acute COVID-19. The chain is built from TRBV6-2 or TRBV6-3 and TRBJ1-3; TRBD1 might be the D (5 bases). The DNA for the CDR3 is TGTGCCAGCAGTTACGAGCGACAGTTCGCCTCTGGAAACACCATATATTTT. Translated, it gives CASSYERQFASGNTIYF.